This is a list of T cell receptor beta chains from one sample in a study of shared clonotypes between healthy human individuals. Assay used: immunoSEQ multiplex PCR; TCRdb lists only in-frame clones, some missing. The table includes hundreds of thousands of clones, roughly 79% detected once. Input material: PBMCs. The receptors derive from a middle-aged woman in good health. Some clones in this sample may be carry-over from other donors' samples. The CDR3 runs from the conserved cysteine through the conserved F or W. Fields, in order: D gene, CDR3 length, V gene, clone size, J gene, CDR3 DNA, CDR3 protein. The D gene is left open where the match is weak. Expanded clones are given a class, and other clones once, few, many or no size at all.

D: -
length: 14
V: TRBV11-2
size: many
J: TRBJ2-2
DNA: TGTGCCAGCAGCTTTAACAGGGCCACCGGGGAGCTGTTTTTT
CDR3: CASSFNRATGELFF

D: -
length: 13
V: TRBV13
size: -
J: TRBJ1-4
DNA: TGTGCCAGCAGCCGACAGGCCCGTGAAAAACTGTTTTTT
CDR3: CASSRQAREKLFF

D: TRBD2
length: 15
V: TRBV27
size: -
J: TRBJ2-4
DNA: TGTGCCAGCAGTCCAACCGGGACTAGCTTTAACATCCAGTACTTC
CDR3: CASSPTGTSFNIQYF

D: -
length: 16
V: TRBV7-9
size: -
J: TRBJ1-3
DNA: TGTGCCAGCAGCTTAGGGGCGGGTCACTCTGGAAACACCATATATTTT
CDR3: CASSLGAGHSGNTIYF

D: TRBD1
length: 15
V: TRBV28
size: -
J: TRBJ2-2
DNA: TGTGCCAGCAGTCTCACAGGGGGCAACACCGGGGAGCTGTTTTTT
CDR3: CASSLTGGNTGELFF

D: TRBD2
length: 16
V: TRBV4-3
size: once
J: TRBJ2-1
DNA: TGCGCCAGCAGCCAAATACTAGCGGGAGGGGGTGGTGAGCAGTTCTTC
CDR3: CASSQILAGGGGEQFF

D: -
length: 15
V: TRBV11-2
size: -
J: TRBJ2-3
DNA: TGTGCCAGCAGCTTAGATCCAGGCAGCACAGATACGCAGTATTTT
CDR3: CASSLDPGSTDTQYF

D: -
length: 12
V: TRBV18
size: -
J: TRBJ2-2
DNA: TGTGCCAGCAGTGGGGACACCGGGGAGCTGTTTTTT
CDR3: CASSGDTGELFF

D: -
length: 16
V: TRBV15
size: few
J: TRBJ1-4
DNA: TGTGCCACCAGCAGAGACCCCCTTGCAACTAATGAAAAACTGTTTTTT
CDR3: CATSRDPLATNEKLFF

D: TRBD1
length: 13
V: TRBV29-1
size: -
J: TRBJ2-7
DNA: TGCAGCGTTGGACGGGACAGTGGCTACGAGCAGTACTTC
CDR3: CSVGRDSGYEQYF

D: TRBD2
length: 14
V: TRBV7-3
size: -
J: TRBJ2-1
DNA: TGTGCCAGCAGCTCAGAGCGGGAGGTCAATGAGCAGTTCTTC
CDR3: CASSSEREVNEQFF

D: -
length: 15
V: TRBV4-1
size: -
J: TRBJ2-5
DNA: TGCGCCAGCAGCCCGTCGGGTCGGGGTATAGAGACCCAGTACTTC
CDR3: CASSPSGRGIETQYF

D: -
length: 15
V: TRBV5-1
size: -
J: TRBJ2-2
DNA: TGCGCCAGCAGCTTGGACGGACCCAACACCGGGGAGCTGTTTTTT
CDR3: CASSLDGPNTGELFF

D: TRBD1
length: 14
V: TRBV2
size: -
J: TRBJ1-1
DNA: TGTGCCAGCAGTATCGACAGGGGGCACGACGGAGCTTTCTTT
CDR3: CASSIDRGHDGAFF

D: -
length: 14
V: TRBV28
size: -
J: TRBJ1-4
DNA: TGTGCCAGCACCCCGGACATTCAGTACGAAAAACTGTTTTTT
CDR3: CASTPDIQYEKLFF

D: -
length: 12
V: TRBV28
size: once
J: TRBJ2-1
DNA: TGTGCCAGCAGACCTCCTAGGGATGAGCAGTTCTTC
CDR3: CASRPPRDEQFF

D: TRBD1
length: 15
V: TRBV7-2
size: few
J: TRBJ1-1
DNA: TGTGCCAGCAGCTTGGGGGACAGTCCCTCCACTGAAGCTTTCTTT
CDR3: CASSLGDSPSTEAFF

D: TRBD2
length: 16
V: TRBV19
size: -
J: TRBJ2-2
DNA: TGTGCCAGTAGTATTTTGGCGGGAGGCGGGACCGGGGAGCTGTTTTTT
CDR3: CASSILAGGGTGELFF

D: -
length: 14
V: TRBV6-1
size: -
J: TRBJ2-7
DNA: TGTGCCAGCAGTGAGAGGGGGAGGGTCTACGAGCAGTACTTC
CDR3: CASSERGRVYEQYF

D: -
length: 17
V: TRBV18
size: -
J: TRBJ2-1
DNA: TGTGCCAGCTCACCGCGGTCTGAGGATTGGGCCTACAATGAGCAGTTCTTC
CDR3: CASSPRSEDWAYNEQFF

D: TRBD2
length: 15
V: TRBV10-2
size: -
J: TRBJ2-7
DNA: TGCGCCAGCAGTGTCCGGACTAGCGGCACCTACGAGCAGTACTTC
CDR3: CASSVRTSGTYEQYF

D: TRBD2
length: 16
V: TRBV7-2
size: -
J: TRBJ2-3
DNA: TGTGCCAGCAGCCCCGGGACTAGCGGGAGGATGGATACGCAGTATTTT
CDR3: CASSPGTSGRMDTQYF

D: TRBD2
length: 16
V: TRBV11-3
size: -
J: TRBJ2-2
DNA: TGTGCCAGCAGCCTCGGGACTAGCGGGAACATCGGGGAGCTGTTTTTT
CDR3: CASSLGTSGNIGELFF

D: TRBD2
length: 15
V: TRBV28
size: -
J: TRBJ2-1
DNA: TGTGCCAGCAGTGGAGGGACTAGCGGAAACAATGAGCAGTTCTTC
CDR3: CASSGGTSGNNEQFF

D: -
length: 13
V: TRBV2
size: -
J: TRBJ1-5
DNA: TGTGCCAGCAGTTTAACAGGAACACAGCCCCAGCATTTT
CDR3: CASSLTGTQPQHF

D: -
length: 15
V: TRBV5-1
size: -
J: TRBJ2-7
DNA: TGCGCCAGCAGCCCTACAGGAGCCCCGACCTACGAGCAGTACTTC
CDR3: CASSPTGAPTYEQYF

D: -
length: 13
V: TRBV28
size: many
J: TRBJ1-2
DNA: TGTGCCACCAGCATCCGACAGCTCTATGGCTACACCTTC
CDR3: CATSIRQLYGYTF

D: -
length: 11
V: TRBV2
size: -
J: TRBJ2-1
DNA: TGTGCCAGCGAGGGCAACAATGAGCAGTTCTTC
CDR3: CASEGNNEQFF

D: TRBD1
length: 14
V: TRBV6-6
size: -
J: TRBJ2-1
DNA: TGTGCCAGCAGCCCAGGGACAGGGAGGGATGAGCAGTTCTTC
CDR3: CASSPGTGRDEQFF

D: -
length: 15
V: TRBV5-4
size: -
J: TRBJ2-3
DNA: TGTGCCAGCAGCTTGGACGCCAGGAGCACAGATACGCAGTATTTT
CDR3: CASSLDARSTDTQYF

D: -
length: 15
V: TRBV5-1
size: -
J: TRBJ2-7
DNA: TGCGCCAGCAGCTTGACCCTCGGACAGATCTACGAGCAGTACTTC
CDR3: CASSLTLGQIYEQYF

D: TRBD1
length: 20
V: TRBV12-5
size: -
J: TRBJ2-1
DNA: TGTGCTAGTGGTTTGGTACGGGGACAGGGACGCGACGCGCCCTACAATGAGCAGTTCTTC
CDR3: CASGLVRGQGRDAPYNEQFF

D: TRBD2
length: 19
V: TRBV4-2
size: -
J: TRBJ2-3
DNA: TGTGCCAGCAGCCAAGATGTCTACCTAGCGGGAGGTAGCACAGATACGCAGTATTTT
CDR3: CASSQDVYLAGGSTDTQYF

D: -
length: 12
V: TRBV4-1
size: -
J: TRBJ1-5
DNA: TGCGCCAGCAGCCACAGGGGCCAGCCCCAGCATTTT
CDR3: CASSHRGQPQHF

D: -
length: 13
V: TRBV4-1
size: -
J: TRBJ2-1
DNA: TGCGCCAGCAGCCTCGGGATTCGACTAGAGCAGTTCTTC
CDR3: CASSLGIRLEQFF

D: TRBD1
length: 15
V: TRBV18
size: -
J: TRBJ1-4
DNA: TGTGCCAGCTCACCAGGGGACAGGGGGCATGAAAAACTGTTTTTT
CDR3: CASSPGDRGHEKLFF

D: TRBD2
length: 15
V: TRBV7-9
size: -
J: TRBJ2-2
DNA: TGTGCCAGCAGCTTAATAGCGGGAGGGACCGGGGAGCTGTTTTTT
CDR3: CASSLIAGGTGELFF

D: -
length: 14
V: TRBV11-3
size: once
J: TRBJ2-2
DNA: TGTGCCAGCAGCTTAGTGCGGGACACCGGGGAGCTGTTTTTT
CDR3: CASSLVRDTGELFF

D: -
length: 12
V: TRBV10-3
size: -
J: TRBJ2-2
DNA: TGTGCCATCAGACCTGTCACCGGGGAGCTGTTTTTT
CDR3: CAIRPVTGELFF

D: -
length: 14
V: TRBV6-1
size: few
J: TRBJ2-1
DNA: TGTGCCAGCAGTGCCAGGGGAACCTACAATGAGCAGTTCTTC
CDR3: CASSARGTYNEQFF

D: TRBD2
length: 16
V: TRBV30
size: -
J: TRBJ2-7
DNA: TGTGCCTGGAGTCTGGGACTAGCGGGAGGCTCCTACGAGCAGTACTTC
CDR3: CAWSLGLAGGSYEQYF

D: -
length: 14
V: TRBV4-3
size: once
J: TRBJ1-5
DNA: TGCGCCAGCAGCGTCCAAGTGGGCAATCAGCCCCAGCATTTT
CDR3: CASSVQVGNQPQHF

D: TRBD2
length: 15
V: TRBV7-3
size: -
J: TRBJ2-3
DNA: TGTGCCAGCAGCTGGAGCGGGATCGGTACAGATACGCAGTATTTT
CDR3: CASSWSGIGTDTQYF

D: -
length: 13
V: TRBV28
size: -
J: TRBJ2-1
DNA: TGTGCCAGGACCACCTCGAGGTTTAATGAGCAGTTCTTC
CDR3: CARTTSRFNEQFF

D: -
length: 12
V: TRBV19
size: -
J: TRBJ1-2
DNA: TGTGCCAGTAGAGTGGGGGACTATGGCTACACCTTC
CDR3: CASRVGDYGYTF

D: -
length: 14
V: TRBV2
size: -
J: TRBJ2-3
DNA: TGTGCCAGCACGTTTAGAAAGGGGGCAGATACGCAGTATTTT
CDR3: CASTFRKGADTQYF

D: TRBD1
length: 15
V: TRBV7-9
size: -
J: TRBJ2-3
DNA: TGTGCCAGCAGCTTAGCACAGGGGAAGGCAGATACGCAGTATTTT
CDR3: CASSLAQGKADTQYF

D: -
length: 12
V: TRBV30
size: -
J: TRBJ1-2
DNA: TGTGCCTGGACAGTGGGGGGAGGTGGCTACACCTTC
CDR3: CAWTVGGGGYTF

D: -
length: 14
V: TRBV10-3
size: -
J: TRBJ2-7
DNA: TGTGCCATCAGTCGGCCGGAGGCCGGGTACGAGCAGTACTTC
CDR3: CAISRPEAGYEQYF

D: -
length: 15
V: TRBV19
size: -
J: TRBJ2-1
DNA: TGTGCCAGTAGCCCTGCTCCGGGACCCGACAATGAGCAGTTCTTC
CDR3: CASSPAPGPDNEQFF

D: TRBD1
length: 15
V: TRBV4-3
size: once
J: TRBJ2-5
DNA: TGCGCCAGCAGCCATGACAGGGGGCGCGGAGAGACCCAGTACTTC
CDR3: CASSHDRGRGETQYF

D: -
length: 16
V: TRBV19
size: -
J: TRBJ2-1
DNA: TGTGCCAGTAGTATAGATTGGGTGGGCTCCAACGGTGAGCAGTTCTTC
CDR3: CASSIDWVGSNGEQFF